Each of the 27 T cell receptor beta chains below was sequenced from the same sample in a study of technical replicates of blood from four donors. Method: immunoSEQ multiplex PCR; TCRdb's copy keeps in-frame clones and lacks some. The sample records 100,000 or so clones, almost 97% being singletons. The specimen was T cells isolated from PBMCs. The receptors were gathered from a human donor in good health.

The chain links TRBV9 to TRBJ2-7, with 7 nucleotides matching TRBD2. V shed 4 bases and J 2 bases; nucleotides not matched to a gene: 9. This CDR3 is built from 15 residues. Germline CDR1 reads SGDLS; CDR2 reads YYNGEE. The CDR3 coding sequence is TGTGCCAGCAGCCCATTTGAAGGGAGGGCCTACGAGCAGTACTTC. Amino acid sequence: CASSPFEGRAYEQYF.

This chain connects TRBV16 to TRBJ2-1, with D perhaps TRBD2 (7 bases). Trimming removed 7 bases from V and 4 bases from J, with 20 bases in between. The CDR3 covers 16 residues. CDR1 and CDR2 from the germline V gene are KGHSY and FQNENV. In nucleotides, the CDR3 is TGTGCCAGCACCCCTCAAACAGGGAGGGGTTACAATGAGCAGTTCTTC. It codes for CASTPQTGRGYNEQFF.

This chain uses TRBV6-5 with TRBJ2-2; the D gene is possibly TRBD1 (6 bases). In germline, CDR1 is MNHEY, CDR2 SVGAGI. V was clipped by 1 base and J by 6 bases, with 15 bases between them. The CDR3 extends over 16 amino acids. The CDR3 reads CASSYFGGQGAGELFF. In nucleotides, the CDR3 is TGTGCCAGCAGTTACTTTGGGGGACAAGGGGCCGGGGAGCTGTTTTTT.

The CDR3 is CASSWGANTEAFF. The CDR3 DNA is TGTGCCAGCAGCTGGGGAGCGAACACTGAAGCTTTCTTT. The rearrangement joins TRBV5-6 to TRBJ1-1; D uncertain. V was trimmed by 3 bases and J by 1 base, leaving 7 bases between them. The CDR3 covers 13 residues. The germline CDR1 and CDR2 sequences are SGHDT and YYEEEE.

The V gene is TRBV6-1, the J gene TRBJ1-5; D is uncertain. CDR1 and CDR2 from the germline V gene are MNHNS and SASEGT. V lost 0 bases and J 0 bases, leaving 12 bases between the germline ends. The CDR3 loop spans 17 amino acids. The DNA of the CDR3 is TGTGCCAGCAGTGAAGCGCTTCGGAGCTATAGCAATCAGCCCCAGCATTTT. This sequence encodes CASSEALRSYSNQPQHF.

The chain is built from TRBV19 and TRBJ2-5, with TRBD2 as a possible D gene (6 bases). The end of the DNA aligns better with TRBJ2-7, so the J call may be wrong. Germline V gene data show CDR1 as LNHDA and CDR2 as SQIVND (reference sequence). The CDR3 has 14 residues. CDR3: CASSRVGGDYEQYF. DNA of the CDR3: TGTGCCAGTAGTAGGGTCGGAGGGGACTACGAGCAGTACTTC.

The chain has TRBV27 and TRBJ1-2; tentative D call: TRBD1 (5 bases). Germline CDR1 is MNHEY and CDR2 is SMNVEV (reference sequence). The CDR3 covers 12 residues. V was clipped by 6 bases and J by 10 bases, with 15 bases between them. CDR3 nucleotides: TGTGCCAGCAGCCCAAGTCAAGGGGTCTACACCTTC. This sequence encodes CASSPSQGVYTF.

The chain has TRBV30 and TRBJ2-6; a possible D gene is TRBD1 (6 bases). Trimming left V 4 bases short and J 0 bases short, with 16 bases between. This CDR3 has 17 residues. Germline values: CDR1 GTSNPN, CDR2 SVGIG (reference sequence). The DNA of the CDR3 is TGTGCCTGGACCCCCCCGGGACAACCCTCTGGGGCCAACGTCCTGACTTTC. This gives the protein CAWTPPGQPSGANVLTF.

V is TRBV19 and J is TRBJ2-1, with 7 positions matching TRBD2. The CDR3 is 16 residues long. Per the germline V gene, CDR1 is LNHDA and CDR2 is SQIVND (reference sequence). J was trimmed by 4 bases and V by 7 bases; bases with no gene match: 13. In DNA, the CDR3 is TGTGCCAGTACCACAGAATGGACTAGATCATACAATGAGCAGTTCTTC. Translated: CASTTEWTRSYNEQFF.

Worth noting for this clone: This sample also contains other DNA sequences that code for the same CDR3. This chain connects TRBV5-1 to TRBJ1-4, with D perhaps matching TRBD1 (5 bases). Trimming stripped 1 base from V and 8 bases from J, with 15 bases between. The CDR3 has 15 amino acids. CDR1 is SGHRS and CDR2 is YFSETQ in the germline V gene. The DNA of the CDR3 is TGCGCCAGCAGCTTGTATGGTGGGCAGGGAGAAAAACTGTTTTTT. Translating gives CASSLYGGQGEKLFF.

V gene TRBV4-1 combines with J gene TRBJ2-7; TRBD2 aligns across 8 bases. Germline-derived CDR1 and CDR2 are MGHRA and YSYEKL. J was trimmed by 4 bases and V by 3 bases; bases with no gene match: 11. The CDR3 extends over 16 amino acids. The CDR3 loop is CASSQAPGSGVYEQYF. The CDR3 coding sequence is TGCGCCAGCAGCCAGGCCCCAGGTAGCGGGGTGTACGAGCAGTACTTC.

The gene calls are TRBV5-1 and TRBJ2-7, with 7 bases lining up with TRBD1. J gave up 2 bases and V 0 bases, and 2 bases lay outside the gene matches. The CDR3 is made up of 14 amino acids. Germline CDR1 and CDR2: SGHRS and YFSETQ. The CDR3 is CASSLGGTAYEQYF. CDR3 DNA: TGCGCCAGCAGCTTGGGAGGGACAGCCTACGAGCAGTACTTC.

This chain links TRBV5-4 with TRBJ1-4; TRBD1 matches 9 bases. V lost 3 bases, J lost 7 bases, and 7 bases stayed unmatched. Per the germline V gene, CDR1 is SGHNT and CDR2 is YYREEE (reference sequence). CDR3 length: 15 amino acids. The CDR3 is CASSSTGTGSEKLFF. In DNA, the CDR3 is TGTGCCAGCAGCTCGACCGGGACAGGGAGTGAAAAACTGTTTTTT.

A single count supports this clone. The chain has TRBV27 and TRBJ2-2; 8 bases match TRBD1. The junction had 3 bases not matched to a gene; V was cut back by 3 bases and J by 0 bases. The CDR3 is 16 residues long. Germline V gives CDR1 MNHEY, CDR2 SMNVEV (reference sequence). CDR3 sequence: CASSFLGQANTGELFF. Here the CDR3 DNA reads TGTGCCAGCAGTTTTTTGGGACAGGCGAACACCGGGGAGCTGTTTTTT.

Details on this clone: The identical CDR3 is also encoded by other nucleotide sequences in the sample. V and J are TRBV20-1 and TRBJ2-1; D call uncertain. Germline loops: CDR1 DFQATT, CDR2 SNEGSKA (reference sequence). The CDR3 is made up of 10 amino acids. Trimming stripped 3 bases from V and 6 bases from J, with 3 bases between. The CDR3 here is CSARRNEQFF. As DNA, the CDR3 is TGCAGTGCTAGGCGCAATGAGCAGTTCTTC.

In nucleotides, the CDR3 is TGTGCCTGGAGTCGCCCCTATCAGGGGAGTAACAATGAGCAGTTCTTC. It encodes CAWSRPYQGSNNEQFF. The chain carries TRBV30 and TRBJ2-1, with D perhaps matching TRBD1 (6 bases). V lost 2 bases and J lost 5, with 19 bases in between. This CDR3 has 16 amino acids. Looked up from germline, CDR1 is GTSNPN and CDR2 is SVGIG (reference sequence).

V gene TRBV5-8 combines with J gene TRBJ2-7; 8 nucleotides agree with TRBD2. CDR3 size: 15 residues. CDR1 and CDR2 from the germline V gene are SGHTS and YDEGEE. With 5 bases clipped from V and 5 bases from J, the junction kept 12 bases outside the gene matches. The CDR3 DNA reads as TGTGCCAGCAGTCGAAGCGGGAGCATGGTTGACGAGCAGTACTTC. Encoded protein: CASSRSGSMVDEQYF.

The table lists this clone with a count of one. The chain uses TRBV14 and TRBJ2-5; 7 nucleotides match TRBD1. Germline CDR1 SGHDN, CDR2 FVKESK. Unmatched junction bases numbered 3, after V lost 0 bases and J lost 5 bases. The CDR3 spans 14 residues. CDR3 sequence (DNA): TGTGCCAGCAGCCAAGATTACAGGGGTGAGACCCAGTACTTC. Encoded protein: CASSQDYRGETQYF.

Notes on this clone: At the DNA level, this CDR3 is encoded by other sequences in the same sample as well. In DNA, the CDR3 is TGTGCCAGCTCACCAACAGGGGGTAATCAGCCCCAGCATTTT. Translating gives CASSPTGGNQPQHF. The chain combines TRBV18 with TRBJ1-5; 8 positions match TRBD1. The CDR3 is made up of 14 amino acids. Trimming took 2 bases from V and 4 from J; bases not matched to a gene: 1. CDR1 and CDR2 (germline): KGHSH, LQKENI.

This sequence joins TRBV25-1 and TRBJ2-7, with TRBD2 matching 13 bases. The CDR3 has 15 amino acids. The germline V gene has CDR1 MGHDK and CDR2 SYGVNS. V shed 4 bases and J 7 bases; nucleotides not matched to a gene: 7. CDR3 sequence (DNA): TGTGCCAGCAGTGGACTAGCGGGAGGTTTCTGGGAGCAGTACTTC. Protein: CASSGLAGGFWEQYF.

A word on this clone: The sample carries other DNA sequences with the same CDR3. The V and J genes are TRBV27 and TRBJ1-1, with D tentatively TRBD1 (6 bases). The CDR3 extends over 14 amino acids. Trimming took off 0 bases at V and 4 bases at J, with 9 bases between the two ends. The germline CDR1 and CDR2 sequences are MNHEY and SMNVEV (reference sequence). The CDR3 loop is CASSLSRGGTEAFF. DNA for the CDR3: TGTGCCAGCAGTTTATCGAGAGGGGGCACTGAAGCTTTCTTT.

The rearrangement links TRBV27 to TRBJ1-5, with 9 nucleotides matching TRBD1. This CDR3 contains 17 residues. The ends lost 0 bases at V and 6 bases at J; junction bases unmatched: 9. Germline CDR1 is MNHEY and CDR2 is SMNVEV (reference sequence). For the CDR3, the DNA is TGTGCCAGCAGTTTATCGATTACAGGGGGCCCCTTTCAGCCCCAGCATTTT. It specifies CASSLSITGGPFQPQHF.

The chain uses TRBV5-6 and TRBJ2-3, with TRBD2 matching 8 bases. CDR1 is SGHDT, CDR2 YYEEEE, per germline. This CDR3 has 17 residues. The V segment lost 0 bases and the J segment 2 bases; nucleotides outside the gene matches: 8. The CDR3 region is CASSLELAAYLTDTQYF. The CDR3 DNA follows: TGTGCCAGCAGCTTGGAACTAGCGGCTTACCTCACAGATACGCAGTATTTT.

This clone has a single count. The genes are TRBV9 and TRBJ2-2; D not resolved. This CDR3 has 12 amino acids. CDR1 is SGDLS, CDR2 YYNGEE, per germline. V was trimmed by 4 bases and J by 5 bases, leaving 6 bases between them. This CDR3 reads CASSTHTGELFF. The CDR3 DNA reads TGTGCCAGCAGCACACATACCGGGGAGCTGTTTTTT.

The chain uses TRBV6-1 and TRBJ2-7; 8 bases map to TRBD1. V gave up 4 bases and J gave up 2 bases; unmatched junction bases: 13. Germline lookup yields CDR1 MNHNS and CDR2 SASEGT. The CDR3 totals 17 residues. The CDR3 sequence: CASSGPWDRIGTYEQYF. Here the CDR3 DNA reads TGTGCCAGCAGTGGGCCCTGGGACAGGATAGGTACCTACGAGCAGTACTTC.

The V gene is TRBV10-3, the J gene TRBJ2-7, with D perhaps matching TRBD2 (5 bases). CDR1 ENHRY and CDR2 SYGVKD come from the germline V gene. V was shortened by 0 bases and J by 2 bases, with 11 bases between the two germline ends. The CDR3 contains 15 residues. CDR3 sequence: CAISESIWGAYEQYF. In DNA, the CDR3 is TGTGCCATCAGTGAGTCTATTTGGGGAGCCTACGAGCAGTACTTC.

V is TRBV27 and J is TRBJ1-1; D not resolved. V shed 7 bases and J shed 1 base, with 4 bases lying between them. CDR1 and CDR2 (germline): MNHEY, SMNVEV (reference sequence). CDR3 length: 11 amino acids. The CDR3 spells CASKQNTEAFF. The CDR3 bases are TGTGCCAGCAAACAGAACACTGAAGCTTTCTTT.